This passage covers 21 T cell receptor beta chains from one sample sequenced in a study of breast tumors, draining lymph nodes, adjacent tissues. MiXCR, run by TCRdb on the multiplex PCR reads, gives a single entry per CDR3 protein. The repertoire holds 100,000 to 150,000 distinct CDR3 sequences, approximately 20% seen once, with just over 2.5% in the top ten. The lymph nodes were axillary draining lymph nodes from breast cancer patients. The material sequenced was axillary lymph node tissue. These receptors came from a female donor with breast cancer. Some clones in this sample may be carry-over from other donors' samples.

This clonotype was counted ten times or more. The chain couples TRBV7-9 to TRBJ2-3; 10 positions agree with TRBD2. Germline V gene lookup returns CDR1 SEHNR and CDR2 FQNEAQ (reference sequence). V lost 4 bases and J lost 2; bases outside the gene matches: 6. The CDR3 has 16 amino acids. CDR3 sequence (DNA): TGTGCCAGCAGCTCCCGTAGCGGGAGGAACACAGATACGCAGTATTTT. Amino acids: CASSSRSGRNTDTQYF.

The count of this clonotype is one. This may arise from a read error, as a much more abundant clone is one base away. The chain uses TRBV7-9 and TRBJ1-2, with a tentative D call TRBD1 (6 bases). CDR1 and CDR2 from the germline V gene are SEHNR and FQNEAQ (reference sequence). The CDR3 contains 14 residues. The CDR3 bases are TGTGCCAGCAGCTTAGCGAGGGCAGGGGATGGCTCCACCTTC. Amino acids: CASSLARAGDGSTF.

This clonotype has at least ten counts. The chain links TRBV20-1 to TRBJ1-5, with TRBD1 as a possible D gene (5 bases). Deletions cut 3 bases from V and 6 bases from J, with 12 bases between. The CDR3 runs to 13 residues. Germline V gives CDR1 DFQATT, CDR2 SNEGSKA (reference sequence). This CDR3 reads CSASGGVTQPQHF. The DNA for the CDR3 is TGCAGTGCTAGTGGGGGGGTTACTCAGCCCCAGCATTTT.

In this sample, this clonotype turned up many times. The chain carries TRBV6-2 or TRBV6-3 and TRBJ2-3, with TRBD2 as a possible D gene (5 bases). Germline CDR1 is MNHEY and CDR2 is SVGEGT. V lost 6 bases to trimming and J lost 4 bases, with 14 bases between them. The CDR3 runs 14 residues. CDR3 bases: TGTGCCAGCAGCCTCGCCACGGGGTCAGATACGCAGTATTTT. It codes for CASSLATGSDTQYF.

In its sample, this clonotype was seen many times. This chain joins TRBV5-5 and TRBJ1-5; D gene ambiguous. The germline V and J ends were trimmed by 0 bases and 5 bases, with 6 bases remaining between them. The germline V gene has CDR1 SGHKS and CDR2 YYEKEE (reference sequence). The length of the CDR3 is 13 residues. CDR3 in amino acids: CASSLGGDQPQHF. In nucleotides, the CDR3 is TGTGCCAGCAGCTTGGGTGGGGATCAGCCCCAGCATTTT.

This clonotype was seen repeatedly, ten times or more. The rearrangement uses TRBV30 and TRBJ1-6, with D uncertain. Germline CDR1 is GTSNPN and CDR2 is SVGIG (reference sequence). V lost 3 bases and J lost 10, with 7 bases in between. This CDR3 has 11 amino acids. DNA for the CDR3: TGTGCCTGGAGACGGTCGTCACCCCTCCACTTT. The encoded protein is CAWRRSSPLHF.

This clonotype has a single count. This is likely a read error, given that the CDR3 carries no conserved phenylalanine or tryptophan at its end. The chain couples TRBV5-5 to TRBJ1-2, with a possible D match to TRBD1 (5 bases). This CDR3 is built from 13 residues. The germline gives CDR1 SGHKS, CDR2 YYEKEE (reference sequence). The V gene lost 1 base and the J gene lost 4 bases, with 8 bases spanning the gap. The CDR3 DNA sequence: TGTGCCAGCAGCTTGAGCGGGACCTATGGCTACACCCTC. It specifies CASSLSGTYGYTL.

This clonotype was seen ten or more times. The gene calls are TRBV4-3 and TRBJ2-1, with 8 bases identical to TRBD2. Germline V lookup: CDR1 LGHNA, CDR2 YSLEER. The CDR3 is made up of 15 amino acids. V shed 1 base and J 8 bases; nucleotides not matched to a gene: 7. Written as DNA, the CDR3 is TGCGCCAGCAGCCAAGGGGTCGGGAGGGCCTATGAGCAGTTCTTC. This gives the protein CASSQGVGRAYEQFF.

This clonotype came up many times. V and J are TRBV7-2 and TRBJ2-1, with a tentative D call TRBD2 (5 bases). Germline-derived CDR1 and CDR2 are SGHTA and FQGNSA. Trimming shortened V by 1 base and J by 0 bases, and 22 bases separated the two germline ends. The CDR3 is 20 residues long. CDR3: CASSLVPGSRIASSYNEQFF. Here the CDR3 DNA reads TGTGCCAGCAGCTTAGTCCCGGGATCCAGAATAGCTAGCTCCTACAATGAGCAGTTCTTC.

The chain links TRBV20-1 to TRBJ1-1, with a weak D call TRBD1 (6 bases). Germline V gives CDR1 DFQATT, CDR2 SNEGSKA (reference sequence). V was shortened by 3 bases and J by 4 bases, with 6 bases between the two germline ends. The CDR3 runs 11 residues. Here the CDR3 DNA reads TGCAGTGCTAGGACAGGCACTGAAGCTTTCTTT. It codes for CSARTGTEAFF.

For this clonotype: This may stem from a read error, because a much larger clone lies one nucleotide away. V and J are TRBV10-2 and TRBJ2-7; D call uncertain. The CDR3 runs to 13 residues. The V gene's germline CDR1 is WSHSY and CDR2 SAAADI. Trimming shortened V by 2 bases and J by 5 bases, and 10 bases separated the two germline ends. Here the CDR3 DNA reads TGCGCCAGCAGTGAGACGAGGCAACACGAGCAGTACTTC. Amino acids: CASSETRQHEQYF.

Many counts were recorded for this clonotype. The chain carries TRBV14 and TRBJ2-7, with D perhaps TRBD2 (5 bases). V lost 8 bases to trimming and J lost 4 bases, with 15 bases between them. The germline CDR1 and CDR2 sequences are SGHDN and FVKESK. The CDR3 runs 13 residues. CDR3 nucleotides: TGTGCCAGCGGAGGACTTGATCATTACGAGCAGTACTTC. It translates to CASGGLDHYEQYF.

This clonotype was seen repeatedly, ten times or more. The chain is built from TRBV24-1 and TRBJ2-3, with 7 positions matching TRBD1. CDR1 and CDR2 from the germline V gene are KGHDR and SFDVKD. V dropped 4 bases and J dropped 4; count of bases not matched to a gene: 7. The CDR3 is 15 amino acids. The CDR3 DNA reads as TGTGCCACCAGTGACCGAGAAACAGGGGCAGATACGCAGTATTTT. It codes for CATSDRETGADTQYF.

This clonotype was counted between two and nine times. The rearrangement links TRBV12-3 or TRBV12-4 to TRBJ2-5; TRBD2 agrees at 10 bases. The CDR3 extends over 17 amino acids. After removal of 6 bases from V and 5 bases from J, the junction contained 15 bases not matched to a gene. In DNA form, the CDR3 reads TGTGCCAGCAGCCCTAGAGGACTAGCGGTCCCGGGGGAGACCCAGTACTTC. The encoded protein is CASSPRGLAVPGETQYF.

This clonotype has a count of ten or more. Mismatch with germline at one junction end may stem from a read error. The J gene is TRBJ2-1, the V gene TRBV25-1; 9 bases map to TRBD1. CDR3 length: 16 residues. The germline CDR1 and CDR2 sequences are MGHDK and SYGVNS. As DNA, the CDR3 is TGTGTCAGCAGTGATACGGACAGGGGACCCTACAATGAGCAGTTCTTC. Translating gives CVSSDTDRGPYNEQFF.

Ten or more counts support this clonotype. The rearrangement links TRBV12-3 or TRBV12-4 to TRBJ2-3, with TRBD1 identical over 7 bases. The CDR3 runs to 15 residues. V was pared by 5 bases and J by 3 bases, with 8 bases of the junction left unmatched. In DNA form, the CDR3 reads TGTGCCAGCAGTCCCGGGGACAGTAGAACAGATACGCAGTATTTT. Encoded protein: CASSPGDSRTDTQYF.

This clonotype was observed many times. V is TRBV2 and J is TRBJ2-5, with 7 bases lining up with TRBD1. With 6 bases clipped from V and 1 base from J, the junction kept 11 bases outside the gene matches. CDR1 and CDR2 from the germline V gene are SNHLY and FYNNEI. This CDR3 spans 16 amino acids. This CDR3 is CASSGPGGSTQETQYF. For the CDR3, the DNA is TGTGCCAGCAGCGGTCCAGGGGGTAGTACCCAAGAGACCCAGTACTTC.

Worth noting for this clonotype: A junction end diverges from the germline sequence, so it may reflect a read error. The CDR3 region is CASSLERGRVPDMQYF. The CDR3 DNA sequence: TGTGCCAGCAGCTTAGAGCGGGGAAGGGTACCAGATATGCAGTATTTT. The chain uses TRBV7-8 and TRBJ2-3; 7 positions agree with TRBD2. The CDR3 runs 16 residues. The germline V gene has CDR1 SGHVS and CDR2 FQNEAQ.

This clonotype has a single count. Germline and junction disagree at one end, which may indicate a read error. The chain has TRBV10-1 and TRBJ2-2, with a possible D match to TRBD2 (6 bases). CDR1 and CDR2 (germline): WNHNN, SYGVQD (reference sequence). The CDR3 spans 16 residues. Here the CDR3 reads CASSGQAGKNTGGLFF. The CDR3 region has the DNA TGCGCCAGCAGTGGTCAGGCGGGGAAGAACACCGGGGGGCTGTTTTTT.

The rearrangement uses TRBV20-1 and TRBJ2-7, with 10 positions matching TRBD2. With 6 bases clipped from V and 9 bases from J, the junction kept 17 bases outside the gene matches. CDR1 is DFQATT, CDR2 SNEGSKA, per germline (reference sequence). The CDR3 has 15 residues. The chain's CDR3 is CSAESPSGSLYRQYF. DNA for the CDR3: TGCAGTGCCGAAAGCCCTAGCGGGAGTTTGTACCGGCAGTACTTC.

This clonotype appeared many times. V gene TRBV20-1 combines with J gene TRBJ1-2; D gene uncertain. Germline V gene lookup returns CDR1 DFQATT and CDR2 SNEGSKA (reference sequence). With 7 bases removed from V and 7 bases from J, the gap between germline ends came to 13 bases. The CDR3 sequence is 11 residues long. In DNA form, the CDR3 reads TGCAGTGTTGCCGGGGATGGTGGCTACACCTTC. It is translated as CSVAGDGGYTF.